This record looks at one T cell receptor beta chain sequence and its context. The antigen is undetermined. This entry is derived from a study of Ad26.COV2.S vaccination and SARS-CoV-2 variants. Study-wide context: Participant was drawn from the COV1001 Ad26.COV2.S trial arm. Study outcomes and limitations: The TCR-based breadth and depth measures might underestimate overall T cell responses. Breadth, reportedly substantial, characterized the spike-specific CD8+ and CD4+ T cell responses after vaccination.

V was cut by 5 bases and J by 1 base, with 8 bases left in between. This CDR3 region has 13 residues. Per the germline V gene, CDR1 is LNHDA and CDR2 is SQIVND (reference sequence). Treatment: roughly 18 received Ad26.COV2.S at low or high dose, single or two shots; 5 received placebo; per-sample allocation not given. Samples were taken on day 63 after the first vaccine or placebo injection. The method was immunoSEQ multiplex PCR; TCRdb's version includes in-frame clones alone and lacks a portion of them. The table shows roughly 350,000 clones, with about 89% occurring only once. Sequences were derived from peripheral blood, sampled in a trial of Ad26.COV2.S vaccine versus placebo. The gene calls are TRBV19 and TRBJ2-5; possibly TRBD1 or TRBD2 for D (5 bases each). This TCR was recovered from a person aged 18-65 years who received the Ad26.COV2.S COVID-19 vaccine or a placebo. The CDR3 sequence is CASSGGLQETQYF. The CDR3 DNA reads TGTGCCAGTAGTGGGGGTCTCCAAGAGACCCAGTACTTC.